This T cell receptor (beta chain) was documented in a study of CD8 T cells in Susac syndrome. This clonotype was observed a single time. The CDR3 runs to 12 residues. V gave up 7 bases and J gave up 1 base, with 10 bases separating them. The V gene's germline CDR1 is GTSNPN and CDR2 SVGIG (reference sequence). Blood CD8+ and CD4+ T cells underwent high-throughput TCR beta sequencing. The RNA, about 0.45 to 1 ug, was put through reverse transcription using random hexamers. Amplification of TCR beta CDR3 spanned 54 Vbeta and 13 Jbeta via immunoSEQ multiplex PCR. TCRdb called the immunoSEQ multiplex PCR reads again in MiXCR, with one record for every CDR3 protein. This sample carries roughly 150,000 distinct CDR3 sequences, about 95% of them seen once, and the ten largest clones take 0.14% to 0.15%.

This TCR came from a human donor with multiple sclerosis. Sequencing was carried out using CD8+ T cells from PBMCs. This rearrangement joins TRBV30 to TRBJ2-5; D is ambiguous. CDR3 loop: CAYDAGQETQYF. CDR3 DNA sequence: TGTGCCTACGACGCTGGCCAAGAGACCCAGTACTTC.